Below are 18 T cell receptor beta chains sequenced from a single sample in a study of cytomegalovirus exposure and HLA in healthy donors. 60 Vbeta and 13 Jbeta primers were used in PCR. Assay used: immunoSEQ multiplex PCR; TCRdb lists only in-frame clones, some missing. The repertoire consists of 60,000 or so clones, with 71% occurring once and the leading ten covering 20% to 25%. Sequences were obtained from PBMCs. Every receptor here comes from a man aged 50-60 years in good health and CMV-seropositive.

V usage is TRBV6-5 and J usage is TRBJ2-2; perhaps TRBD1 as D (5 bases). The germline gives CDR1 MNHEY, CDR2 SVGAGI. The CDR3 runs to 13 residues. Trimming stripped 4 bases from V and 4 bases from J, with 7 bases between. For the CDR3, the DNA is TGTGCCAGCAGTTCAGGGTTCACCGGGGAGCTGTTTTTT. Translating gives CASSSGFTGELFF.

The chain recombines TRBV27 with TRBJ2-3; tentative D call: TRBD2 (6 bases). The CDR3 length is 14 residues. V was trimmed by 2 bases and J by 7 bases, leaving 13 bases between them. Germline CDR1 MNHEY, CDR2 SMNVEV (reference sequence). The DNA for the CDR3 is TGTGCCAGCAGTTTAGGCGAGACTAGGAATACGCAGTATTTT. Protein sequence: CASSLGETRNTQYF.

The CDR3 protein is CASSNLGGASYEQYF. DNA of the CDR3: TGTGCCAGCAGTAACCTAGGGGGCGCGTCCTACGAGCAGTACTTC. The J gene is TRBJ2-7, the V gene TRBV6-1; 7 bases are shared with TRBD1. In germline, CDR1 is MNHNS, CDR2 SASEGT. The V gene end was trimmed by 5 bases and the J gene end by 1 base; junction bases not matched to a gene: 8. The CDR3 totals 15 residues.

This clone was seen only once. The gene calls are TRBV7-9 and TRBJ1-1, with D possibly matching TRBD1 (5 bases). There are 13 residues in the CDR3. CDR1 SEHNR and CDR2 FQNEAQ come from the germline V gene (reference sequence). V lost 1 base and J 10 bases, leaving 13 bases between the germline ends. The CDR3: CASSLGGLTRAFF. The CDR3 DNA sequence: TGTGCCAGCAGCTTAGGGGGCCTGACGCGAGCTTTCTTT.

This clone appeared once. V is TRBV2 and J is TRBJ2-1; D possibly corresponds to TRBD2 (5 bases). The CDR3 covers 13 residues. Germline values: CDR1 SNHLY, CDR2 FYNNEI. Trimming stripped 5 bases from V and 4 bases from J, with 9 bases between. In nucleotides, the CDR3 is TGTGCCAGCAGTACCGGACTGTACAATGAGCAGTTCTTC. As protein: CASSTGLYNEQFF.

Written as DNA, the CDR3 is TGTGCCAGCAGTACCCGGGGGACCTACGAGCAGTACTTC. Protein: CASSTRGTYEQYF. This chain connects TRBV6-5 to TRBJ2-7; the D gene is possibly TRBD2 (6 bases). The germline gives CDR1 MNHEY, CDR2 SVGAGI. This CDR3 region has 13 residues. V lost 5 bases and J 2 bases, leaving 10 bases between the germline ends.

The V gene is TRBV11-1, the J gene TRBJ2-1; 9 positions agree with TRBD2. V shed 5 bases and J 3 bases; nucleotides not matched to a gene: 11. In germline, CDR1 is SGHAT, CDR2 FQDESV (reference sequence). This CDR3 contains 17 residues. As DNA, the CDR3 is TGTGCCAGCAGCCCTAGAATTGGACTAGCGTACTACAATGAGCAGTTCTTC. This sequence encodes CASSPRIGLAYYNEQFF.

V is TRBV7-3 and J is TRBJ2-2, with D possibly being TRBD2 (5 bases). The CDR3 is made up of 15 amino acids. In germline, CDR1 is SGHTA, CDR2 FQGTGA. Trimming took off 7 bases at V and 3 bases at J, with 15 bases between the two ends. CDR3: CASTKLPRDTGELFF. The CDR3 DNA follows: TGTGCCAGCACCAAACTCCCGCGGGACACCGGGGAGCTGTTTTTT.

The chain employs TRBV5-1 and TRBJ2-7; D is unresolved. The germline V gene encodes CDR1 SGHRS and CDR2 YFSETQ. The V end lost 0 bases, the J end lost 5 bases, and 3 bases lay between the germline ends. CDR3 size: 11 residues. The CDR3 reads CASSLGNEQYF. CDR3 in DNA: TGCGCCAGCAGCTTGGGTAACGAGCAGTACTTC.

CDR3 coding DNA: TGTGCCAGCAGCGTAGGAGTCCGGGACACCCAAAAGGAAATGAACACTGAAGCTTTCTTT. Translating it yields CASSVGVRDTQKEMNTEAFF. The rearrangement uses TRBV9 and TRBJ1-1, with a possible D match to TRBD1 (6 bases). CDR1 is SGDLS and CDR2 is YYNGEE in the germline V gene. Trimming cost V 0 bases and J 0 bases, with 24 bases left between them. CDR3 length: 20 residues.

The chain recombines TRBV5-6 with TRBJ2-3; TRBD1 might be the D (5 bases). V was shortened by 7 bases and J by 2 bases, with 11 bases between the two germline ends. In germline, CDR1 is SGHDT, CDR2 YYEEEE. This CDR3 has 13 amino acids. The CDR3 protein is CASLGRPTDTQYF. In DNA, the CDR3 is TGTGCCAGCCTGGGGCGGCCCACAGATACGCAGTATTTT.

This chain connects TRBV5-8 to TRBJ1-4, with 9 bases lining up with TRBD1. The CDR3 length is 15 residues. The germline V gene encodes CDR1 SGHTS and CDR2 YDEGEE. V trimming: 0 bases; J trimming: 5 bases; junction bases outside the gene matches: 2. This CDR3 is CASSLAQGANEKLFF. Here the CDR3 DNA reads TGTGCCAGCAGCTTGGCACAGGGGGCGAATGAAAAACTGTTTTTT.

The chain recombines TRBV9 with TRBJ2-2; 9 bases line up with TRBD2. Looked up from germline, CDR1 is SGDLS and CDR2 is YYNGEE. Unmatched junction bases numbered 10, after V lost 2 bases and J lost 2 bases. CDR3 length: 18 amino acids. CDR3 nucleotide sequence: TGTGCCAGCAGCGTGGGTGCTTGGGGACTAGCTAACACCGGGGAGCTGTTTTTT. The encoded protein is CASSVGAWGLANTGELFF.

The V and J genes are TRBV5-1 and TRBJ2-7; 7 bases match TRBD2. V dropped 0 bases and J dropped 6; count of bases not matched to a gene: 12. The germline gives CDR1 SGHRS, CDR2 YFSETQ. This CDR3 spans 16 amino acids. The CDR3 loop reads CASSLGYVAGVLEQYF. The CDR3 DNA sequence: TGCGCCAGCAGCTTGGGGTATGTGGCGGGAGTGCTCGAGCAGTACTTC.

V is TRBV25-1 and J is TRBJ2-7; D might be TRBD1 (6 bases). Trimming removed 1 base at V and 5 bases at J, with 18 bases between. CDR1 and CDR2 from the germline V gene are MGHDK and SYGVNS. The CDR3 consists of 16 residues. The CDR3, as DNA: TGTGCCAGCAGTGAATCAAACAGGGAGCCCTACCACGAGCAGTACTTC. Translated: CASSESNREPYHEQYF.

This clone came up a few times. This sequence joins TRBV30 and TRBJ2-6; perhaps TRBD1 as D (6 bases). Germline CDR1 GTSNPN, CDR2 SVGIG (reference sequence). CDR3 length: 17 amino acids. V was shortened by 3 bases and J by 2 bases, with 17 bases between the two germline ends. CDR3: CAWRGPGVGTGANVLTF. CDR3 nucleotides: TGTGCCTGGAGGGGTCCAGGGGTAGGAACTGGGGCCAACGTCCTGACTTTC.

This clone was detected only a few times. In nucleotides, the CDR3 is TGTGCCAGCAGCTTAGCGGGGACTAGCGGGTCGGCCATTTACAATGAGCAGTTCTTC. It specifies CASSLAGTSGSAIYNEQFF. The genes are TRBV7-8 and TRBJ2-1; 12 nucleotides line up with TRBD2. Germline values: CDR1 SGHVS, CDR2 FQNEAQ. Germline trimming cut 0 bases from V and 4 bases from J; bases unmatched to any gene: 10. This CDR3 spans 19 amino acids.

V is TRBV7-8 and J is TRBJ1-2; D is uncertain. V was shortened by 3 bases and J by 7 bases, with 6 bases between the two germline ends. Germline CDR1 and CDR2: SGHVS and FQNEAQ. The CDR3 covers 11 residues. The CDR3 loop is CASSLAGGYTF. The CDR3 DNA reads TGTGCCAGCAGCTTGGCGGGTGGCTACACCTTC.